This T cell receptor (beta chain) came from a study of blood T cell repertoires in COVID-19. Original methodology: By means of reference gene primer amplification, nucleated cell counts were estimated. Some clones are missing from TCRdb's copy, which holds only in-frame ones; the method was immunoSEQ multiplex PCR. The DNA gave D and trimming, while V, J and clone size come from that table. The table lists more than 150,000 clones, about 85% of them singletons, with 2% to 2.5% in the top ten. Unmatched junction bases numbered 7, after V lost 5 bases and J lost 7 bases. CDR3 length: 15 residues. In germline, CDR1 is SGHTA, CDR2 FQGTGA.

This chain connects TRBV7-3 to TRBJ2-1; 11 bases agree with TRBD2. The specimen was PBMCs or T cells enriched from blood (not recorded which). This TCR was sampled from a woman between 25 and 40 years old who had recovered from COVID-19. The CDR3 loop is CASSPGASGGNEQFF. The CDR3 DNA sequence: TGTGCCAGCAGCCCGGGGGCTAGCGGGGGGAATGAGCAGTTCTTC.